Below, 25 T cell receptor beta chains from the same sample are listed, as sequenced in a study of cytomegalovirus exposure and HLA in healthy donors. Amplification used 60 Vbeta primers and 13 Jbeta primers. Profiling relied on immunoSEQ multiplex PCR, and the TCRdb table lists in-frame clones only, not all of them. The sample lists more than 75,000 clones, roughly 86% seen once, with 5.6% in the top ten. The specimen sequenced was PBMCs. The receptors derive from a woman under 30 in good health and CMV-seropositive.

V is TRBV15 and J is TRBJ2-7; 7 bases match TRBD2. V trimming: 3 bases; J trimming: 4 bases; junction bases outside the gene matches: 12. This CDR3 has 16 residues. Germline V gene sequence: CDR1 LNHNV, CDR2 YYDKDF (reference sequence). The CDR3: CATSRSQASGEYEQYF. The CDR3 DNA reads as TGTGCCACCAGCAGGTCCCAAGCTAGCGGAGAATACGAGCAGTACTTC.

CDR3 nucleotides: TGTGCCAGCAGCTTAGGAGCCGGGAGGCGGGGGGAGACCCAGTACTTC. It translates to CASSLGAGRRGETQYF. The genes are TRBV7-9 and TRBJ2-5; 7 nucleotides match TRBD2. The CDR3 has 16 amino acids. J was trimmed by 5 bases and V by 1 base; bases with no gene match: 10. Germline lookup yields CDR1 SEHNR and CDR2 FQNEAQ (reference sequence).

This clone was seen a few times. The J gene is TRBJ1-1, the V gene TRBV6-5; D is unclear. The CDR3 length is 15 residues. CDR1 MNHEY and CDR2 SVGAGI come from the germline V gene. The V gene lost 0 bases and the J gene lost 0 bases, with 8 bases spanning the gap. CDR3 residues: CASSYSSAMNTEAFF. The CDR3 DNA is TGTGCCAGCAGTTACTCGTCTGCGATGAACACTGAAGCTTTCTTT.

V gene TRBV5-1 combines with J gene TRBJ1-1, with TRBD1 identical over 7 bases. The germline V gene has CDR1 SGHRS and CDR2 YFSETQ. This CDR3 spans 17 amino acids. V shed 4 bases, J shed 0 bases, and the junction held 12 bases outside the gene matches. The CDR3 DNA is TGCGCCAGCAGCCCCCCGCGGACAGGACCTCTGAACACTGAAGCTTTCTTT. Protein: CASSPPRTGPLNTEAFF.

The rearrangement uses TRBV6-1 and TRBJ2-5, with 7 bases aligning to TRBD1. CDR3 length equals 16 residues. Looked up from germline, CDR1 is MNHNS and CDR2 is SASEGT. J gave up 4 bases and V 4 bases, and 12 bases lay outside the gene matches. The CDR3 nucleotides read TGTGCCAGCAGTGTAACTCGACAGGGCGGGTTAGAGACCCAGTACTTC. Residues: CASSVTRQGGLETQYF.

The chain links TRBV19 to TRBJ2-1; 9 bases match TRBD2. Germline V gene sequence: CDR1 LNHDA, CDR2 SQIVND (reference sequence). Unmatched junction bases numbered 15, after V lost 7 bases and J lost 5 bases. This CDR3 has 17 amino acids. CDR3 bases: TGTGCCAGTACCTTAAACGGGTTAGCGGGAGTTGACAATGAGCAGTTCTTC. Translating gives CASTLNGLAGVDNEQFF.

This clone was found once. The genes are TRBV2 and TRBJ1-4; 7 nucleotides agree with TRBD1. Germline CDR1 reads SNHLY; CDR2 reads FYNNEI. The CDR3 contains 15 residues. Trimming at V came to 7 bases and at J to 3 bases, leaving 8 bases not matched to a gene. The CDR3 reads CASTTEGAANEKLFF. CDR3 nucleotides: TGTGCCAGCACTACAGAGGGGGCTGCTAATGAAAAACTGTTTTTT.

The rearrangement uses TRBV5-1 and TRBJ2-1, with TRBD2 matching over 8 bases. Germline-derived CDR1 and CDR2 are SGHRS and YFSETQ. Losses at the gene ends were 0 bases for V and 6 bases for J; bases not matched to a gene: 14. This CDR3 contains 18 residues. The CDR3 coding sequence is TGCGCCAGCAGCTTGGGGCTAGCGGGCATCATTTTTTCCAATGAGCAGTTCTTC. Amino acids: CASSLGLAGIIFSNEQFF.

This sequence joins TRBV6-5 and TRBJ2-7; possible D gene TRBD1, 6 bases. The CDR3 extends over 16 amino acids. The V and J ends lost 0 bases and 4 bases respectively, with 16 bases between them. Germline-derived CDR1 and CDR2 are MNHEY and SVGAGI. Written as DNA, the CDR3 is TGTGCCAGCAGTTACTCCCCCATGCAGGGGAGATACGAGCAGTACTTC. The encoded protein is CASSYSPMQGRYEQYF.

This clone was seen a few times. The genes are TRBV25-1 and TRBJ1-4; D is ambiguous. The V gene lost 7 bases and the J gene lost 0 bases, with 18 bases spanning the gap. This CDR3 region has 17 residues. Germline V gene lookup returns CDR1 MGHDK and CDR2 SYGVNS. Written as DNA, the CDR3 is TGTGCCAGCACCACCGGACTCTCTCGGACAACTAATGAAAAACTGTTTTTT. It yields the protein CASTTGLSRTTNEKLFF.

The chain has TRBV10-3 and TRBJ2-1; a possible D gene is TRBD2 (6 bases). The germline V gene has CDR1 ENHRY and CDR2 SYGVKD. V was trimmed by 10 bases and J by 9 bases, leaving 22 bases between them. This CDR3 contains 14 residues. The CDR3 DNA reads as TGTGCCACCCTTAATATGGGACTCAGCGGTGAGCAGTTCTTC. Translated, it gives CATLNMGLSGEQFF.

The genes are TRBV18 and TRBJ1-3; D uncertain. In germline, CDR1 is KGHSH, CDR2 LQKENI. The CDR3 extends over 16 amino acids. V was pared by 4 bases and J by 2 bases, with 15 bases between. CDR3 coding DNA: TGTGCCAGCTCACGAGATGGTAGTTTCACTGGAAACACCATATATTTT. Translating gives CASSRDGSFTGNTIYF. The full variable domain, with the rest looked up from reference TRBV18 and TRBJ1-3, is NAGVMQNPRHLVRRRGQEARLRCSPMKGHSHVYWYRQLPEEGLKFMVYLQKENIIDESGMPKERFSAEFPKEGPSILRIQQVVRGDSAAYFCASSRDGSFTGNTIYFGEGSWLTVV.

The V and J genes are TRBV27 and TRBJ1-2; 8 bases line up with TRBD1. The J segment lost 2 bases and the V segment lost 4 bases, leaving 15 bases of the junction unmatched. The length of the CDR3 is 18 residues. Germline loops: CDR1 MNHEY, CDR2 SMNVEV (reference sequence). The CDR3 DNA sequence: TGTGCCAGCAGTTATTCACTAGAGCACAGACAGGGGAACTATGGCTACACCTTC. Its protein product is CASSYSLEHRQGNYGYTF.

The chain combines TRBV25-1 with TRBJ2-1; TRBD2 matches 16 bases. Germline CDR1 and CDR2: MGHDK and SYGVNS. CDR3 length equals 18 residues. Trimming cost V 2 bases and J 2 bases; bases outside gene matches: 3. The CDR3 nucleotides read TGTGCCAGCAGTGAAGGGACTAGCGGGAGGGGTCCCTACAATGAGCAGTTCTTC. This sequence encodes CASSEGTSGRGPYNEQFF.

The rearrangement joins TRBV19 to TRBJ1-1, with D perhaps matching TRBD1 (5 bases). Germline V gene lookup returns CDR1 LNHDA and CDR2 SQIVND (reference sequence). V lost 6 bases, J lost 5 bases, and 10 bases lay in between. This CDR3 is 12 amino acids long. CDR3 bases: TGTGCCAGTAGGATTGGGGGGACTGAAGCTTTCTTT. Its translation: CASRIGGTEAFF.

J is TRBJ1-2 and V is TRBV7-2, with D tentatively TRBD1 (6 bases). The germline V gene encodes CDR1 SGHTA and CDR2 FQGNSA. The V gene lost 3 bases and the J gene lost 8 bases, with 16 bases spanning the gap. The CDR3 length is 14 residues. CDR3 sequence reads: CASSFPTRGGGYTF. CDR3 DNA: TGTGCCAGCAGCTTTCCCACCAGGGGTGGCGGCTACACCTTC.

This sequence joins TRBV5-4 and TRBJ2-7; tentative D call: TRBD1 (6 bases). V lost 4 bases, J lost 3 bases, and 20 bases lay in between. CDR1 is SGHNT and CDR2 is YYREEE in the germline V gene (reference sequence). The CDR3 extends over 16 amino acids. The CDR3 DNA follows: TGTGCCAGCAGCCCAACAGGGTCCCGGGCGATCTACGAGCAGTACTTC. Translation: CASSPTGSRAIYEQYF.

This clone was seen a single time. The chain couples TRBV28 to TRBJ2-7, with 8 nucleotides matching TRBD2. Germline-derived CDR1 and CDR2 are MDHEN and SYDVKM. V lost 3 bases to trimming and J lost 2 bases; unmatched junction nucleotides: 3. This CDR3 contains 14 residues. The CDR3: CASSFGGAPYEQYF. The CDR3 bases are TGTGCCAGCAGTTTCGGGGGGGCCCCCTACGAGCAGTACTTC.

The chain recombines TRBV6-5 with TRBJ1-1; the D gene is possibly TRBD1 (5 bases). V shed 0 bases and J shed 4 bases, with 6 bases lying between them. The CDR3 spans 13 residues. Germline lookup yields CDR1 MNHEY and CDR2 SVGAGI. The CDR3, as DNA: TGTGCCAGCAGTTACTCGACAGCCACTGAAGCTTTCTTT. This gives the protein CASSYSTATEAFF.

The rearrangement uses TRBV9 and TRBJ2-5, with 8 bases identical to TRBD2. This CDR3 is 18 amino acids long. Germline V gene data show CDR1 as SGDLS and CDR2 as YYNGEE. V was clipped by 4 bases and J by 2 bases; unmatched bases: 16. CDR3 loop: CASSPRPLRLASQETQYF. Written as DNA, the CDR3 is TGTGCCAGCAGCCCCAGACCCTTGCGACTAGCGAGTCAAGAGACCCAGTACTTC.

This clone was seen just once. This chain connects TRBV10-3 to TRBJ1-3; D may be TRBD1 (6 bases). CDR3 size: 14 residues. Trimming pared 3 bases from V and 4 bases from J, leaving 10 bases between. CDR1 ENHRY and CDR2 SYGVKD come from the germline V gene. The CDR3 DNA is TGTGCCATCAGTGAAGGACAGCGGGGAAACACCATATATTTT. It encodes CAISEGQRGNTIYF.

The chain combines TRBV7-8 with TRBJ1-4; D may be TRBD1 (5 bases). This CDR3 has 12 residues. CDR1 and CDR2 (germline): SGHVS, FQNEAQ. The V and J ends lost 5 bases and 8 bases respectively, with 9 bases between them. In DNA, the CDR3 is TGTGCCAGCAGCCGACAGATGGAAAAACTGTTTTTT. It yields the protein CASSRQMEKLFF.

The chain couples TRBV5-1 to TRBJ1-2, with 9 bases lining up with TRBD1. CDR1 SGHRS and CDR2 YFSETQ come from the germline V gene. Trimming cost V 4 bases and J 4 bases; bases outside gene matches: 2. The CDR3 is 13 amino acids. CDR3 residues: CASSGQGFYGYTF. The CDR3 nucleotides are TGCGCCAGCAGCGGACAGGGGTTCTATGGCTACACCTTC.

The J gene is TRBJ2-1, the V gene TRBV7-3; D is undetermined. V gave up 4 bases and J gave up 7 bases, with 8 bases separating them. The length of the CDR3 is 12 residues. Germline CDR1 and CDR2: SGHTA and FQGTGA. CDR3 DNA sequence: TGTGCCAGCAGCTCTGACACGAATGAGCAGTTCTTC. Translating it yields CASSSDTNEQFF. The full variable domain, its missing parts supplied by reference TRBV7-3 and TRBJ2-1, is GAGVSQTPSNKVTEKGKYVELRCDPISGHTALYWYRQSLGQGPEFLIYFQGTGAADDSGLPNDRFFAVRPEGSVSTLKIQRTERGDSAVYLCASSSDTNEQFFGPGTRLTVL.

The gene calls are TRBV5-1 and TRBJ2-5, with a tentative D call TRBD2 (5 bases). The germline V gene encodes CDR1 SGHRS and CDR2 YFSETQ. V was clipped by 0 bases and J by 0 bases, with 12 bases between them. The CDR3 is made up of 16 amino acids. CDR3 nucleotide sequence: TGCGCCAGCAGCTTGGGTGGAGCGGTCAACCAAGAGACCCAGTACTTC. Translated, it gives CASSLGGAVNQETQYF.